Listed below are T cell receptor beta chains from one sample, sequenced in a study of monozygotic twins with inflammatory bowel disease. For each CDR3 protein, TCRdb gives one entry from its re-call of the 5' RACE reads, without DNA. The listing records around 99,000 distinct CDR3 sequences. The sequenced sample consisted of blood. Source of these receptors: a human donor with ulcerative colitis or Crohn's disease, or a healthy co-twin of an affected twin (not recorded which). The CDR3 runs from the conserved cysteine through the conserved F or W.

CDR3 protein	J gene	V gene
CASIGQGQSSYNEQFF	TRBJ2-1	TRBV6-5
CSLRYDGGAADTQYF	TRBJ2-3	TRBV29-1
CASSDGGPPQHF	TRBJ1-5	TRBV6-4
CASSQDTGLNQPQHF	TRBJ1-5	TRBV3-1
CSAFTSGGAQSSYNEQFF	TRBJ2-1	TRBV20-1
CSARDTAARRNEQFF	TRBJ2-1	TRBV20-1
CASSSNRDRAGYGYTF	TRBJ1-2	TRBV7-2
CASSSPGTSTPDTQYF	TRBJ2-3	TRBV3-1
CASSQGLAGEYNEQFF	TRBJ2-1	TRBV4-3
CASSLNSGTGELFF	TRBJ2-2	TRBV7-3
CASSYHSGQAYEQYF	TRBJ2-7	TRBV6-5
CASSGGQGNSPLHF	TRBJ1-6	TRBV5-1
CASSFTPGQASYEQYF	TRBJ2-7	TRBV5-1
CASSLGADGYTF	TRBJ1-2	TRBV7-2
CASSPTGVSETQYF	TRBJ2-5	TRBV18
CASSVGTGYYEQYF	TRBJ2-7	TRBV28
CASSILAGVGNEQFF	TRBJ2-1	TRBV19
CASSPGLAGEGYQETQYF	TRBJ2-5	TRBV12-3/TRBV12-4
CSARDLAARDGSPLHF	TRBJ1-6	TRBV20-1
CATSHRDIPYNEQFF	TRBJ2-1	TRBV24-1
CAISLDQSAGEQYF	TRBJ2-7	TRBV10-3
CAIWSPTTYNEQFF	TRBJ2-1	TRBV10-3
CASMRGGYEQYF	TRBJ2-7	TRBV2